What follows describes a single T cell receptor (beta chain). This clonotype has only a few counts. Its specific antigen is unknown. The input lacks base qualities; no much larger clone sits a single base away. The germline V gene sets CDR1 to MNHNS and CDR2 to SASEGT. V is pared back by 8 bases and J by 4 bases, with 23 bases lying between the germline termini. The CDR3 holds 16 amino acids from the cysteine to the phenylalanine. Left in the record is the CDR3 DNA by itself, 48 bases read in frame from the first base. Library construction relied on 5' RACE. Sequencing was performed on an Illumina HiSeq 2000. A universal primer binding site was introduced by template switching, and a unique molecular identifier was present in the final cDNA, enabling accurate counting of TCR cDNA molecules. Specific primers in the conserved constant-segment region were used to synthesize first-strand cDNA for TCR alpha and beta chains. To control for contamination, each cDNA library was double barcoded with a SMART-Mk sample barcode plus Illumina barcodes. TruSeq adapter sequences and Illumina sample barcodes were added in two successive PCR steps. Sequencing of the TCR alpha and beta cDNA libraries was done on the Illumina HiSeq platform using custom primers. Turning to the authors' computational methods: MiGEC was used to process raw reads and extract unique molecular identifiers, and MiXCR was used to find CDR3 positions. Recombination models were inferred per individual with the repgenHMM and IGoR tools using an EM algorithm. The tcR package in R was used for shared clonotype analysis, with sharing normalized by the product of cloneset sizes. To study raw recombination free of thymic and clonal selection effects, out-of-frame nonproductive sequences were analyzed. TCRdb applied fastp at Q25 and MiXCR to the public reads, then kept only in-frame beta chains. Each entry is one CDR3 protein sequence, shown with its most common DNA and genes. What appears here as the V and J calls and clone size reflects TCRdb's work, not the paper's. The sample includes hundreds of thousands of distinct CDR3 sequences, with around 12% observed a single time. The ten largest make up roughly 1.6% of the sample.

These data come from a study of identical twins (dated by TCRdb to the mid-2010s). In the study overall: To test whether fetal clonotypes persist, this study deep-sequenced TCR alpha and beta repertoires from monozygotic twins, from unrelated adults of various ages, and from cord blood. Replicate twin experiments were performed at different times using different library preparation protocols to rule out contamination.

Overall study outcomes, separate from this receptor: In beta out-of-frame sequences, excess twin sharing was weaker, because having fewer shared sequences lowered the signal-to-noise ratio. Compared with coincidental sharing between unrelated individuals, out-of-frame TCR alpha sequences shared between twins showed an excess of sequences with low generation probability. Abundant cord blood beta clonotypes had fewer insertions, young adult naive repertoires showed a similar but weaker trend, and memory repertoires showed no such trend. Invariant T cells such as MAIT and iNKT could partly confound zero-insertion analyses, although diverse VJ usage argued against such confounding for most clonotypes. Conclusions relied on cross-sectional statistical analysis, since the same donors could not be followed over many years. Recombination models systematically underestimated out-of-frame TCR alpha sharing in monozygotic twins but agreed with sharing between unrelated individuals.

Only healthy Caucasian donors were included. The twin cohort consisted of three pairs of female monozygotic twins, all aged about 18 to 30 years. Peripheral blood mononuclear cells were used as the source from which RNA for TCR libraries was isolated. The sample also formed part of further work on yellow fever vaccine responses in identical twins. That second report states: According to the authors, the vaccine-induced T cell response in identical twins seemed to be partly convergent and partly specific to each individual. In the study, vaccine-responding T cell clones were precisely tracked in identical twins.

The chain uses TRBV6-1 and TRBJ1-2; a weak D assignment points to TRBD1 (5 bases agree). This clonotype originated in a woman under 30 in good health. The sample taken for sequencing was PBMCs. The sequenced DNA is TGTGCCAGCCGGGGAGGTTGGGGGGATCAGAGCTATGGCTACACCTTC. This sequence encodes CASRGGWGDQSYGYTF.